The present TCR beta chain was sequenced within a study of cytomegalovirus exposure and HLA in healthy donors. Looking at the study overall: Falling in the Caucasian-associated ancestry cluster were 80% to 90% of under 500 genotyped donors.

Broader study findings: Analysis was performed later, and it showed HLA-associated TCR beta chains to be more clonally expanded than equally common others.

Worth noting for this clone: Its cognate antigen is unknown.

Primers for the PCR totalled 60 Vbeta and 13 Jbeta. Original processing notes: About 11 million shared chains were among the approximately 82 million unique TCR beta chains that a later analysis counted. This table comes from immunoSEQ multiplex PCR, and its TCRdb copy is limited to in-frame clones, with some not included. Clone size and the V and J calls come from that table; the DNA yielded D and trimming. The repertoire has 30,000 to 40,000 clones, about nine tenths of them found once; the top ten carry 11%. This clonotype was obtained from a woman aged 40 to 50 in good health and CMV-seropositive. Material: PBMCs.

CDR3 nucleotides: TGTGCCAGCAGGGGAGGAGCTTCAACCCGAAATGAGCAGTTCTTC. This sequence encodes CASRGGASTRNEQFF. The V and J genes are TRBV6-5 and TRBJ2-1, with D possibly matching TRBD2 (6 bases). Per germline, CDR1 MNHEY and CDR2 SVGAGI. Trimming stripped 6 bases from V and 7 bases from J, with 19 bases between. The length of the CDR3 is 15 residues.